This T cell receptor beta chain was identified in a study of metastatic and nonmetastatic thyroid tumors. Study-level background: The comparison covered peripheral blood and tumor or nodule tissue in malignant and benign thyroid patients.

Every patient underwent thyroid surgery untreated. General study results and limits: Versus benign nodules, malignant thyroid tumors reportedly had significantly higher TCR beta diversity, in blood and tumor.

This clone was seen ten or more times. What it recognizes is unknown. Authors' analysis steps: CDR3 differences across clinicopathological groups were used to build a distant-metastasis classifier for papillary thyroid cancer. Using MiXCR, TCRdb re-called clones from the PCR reads. The V and J calls come from TCRdb's annotation, not from the publication. The sample includes some 33,000 clones, 20% to 25% of them seen just once. The TCR originated in a male donor with papillary thyroid cancer or a benign thyroid nodule (not recorded which). Some clones in this sample may be carry-over from other donors' samples. The sample comprised tumor tissue.

The CDR3: CASSLPRGAGGRGSDEQFF. The CDR3 coding sequence is TGTGCCAGCAGCTTGCCCAGGGGAGCGGGCGGGAGGGGATCGGATGAGCAGTTCTTC. This chain uses TRBV5-4 with TRBJ2-1; 9 bases align to TRBD2. Germline trimming cut 1 base from V and 8 bases from J; bases unmatched to any gene: 19. Germline V gene lookup returns CDR1 SGHNT and CDR2 YYREEE (reference sequence). This CDR3 comprises 19 residues.